Listed here are 26 T cell receptor beta chains from one sample, sequenced in a study of identical twins. MiXCR, applied by TCRdb to the 5' RACE reads, yields one record per CDR3 protein. Seen here are 1.5 million to 2 million distinct CDR3 sequences, less than 35% observed once, and the top ten hold about 0.27%. Sequencing input: cord blood. The receptors derive from a newborn girl in good health.

This clonotype was picked up many times. This chain links TRBV3-1 with TRBJ2-7; 8 bases align to TRBD1. CDR1 LGHDT and CDR2 YNNKEL come from the germline V gene (reference sequence). Losses at the gene ends were 4 bases for V and 4 bases for J; bases not matched to a gene: 6. CDR3 length equals 14 residues. The CDR3 DNA is TGTGCCAGCAGCCCCGCCGGGACAGGTTACGAGCAGTACTTC. Its translation is CASSPAGTGYEQYF.

The sample holds many counts of this clonotype. The chain combines TRBV12-3 or TRBV12-4 with TRBJ2-5; 7 bases are shared with TRBD2. The CDR3 loop spans 13 amino acids. With 4 bases clipped from V and 5 bases from J, the junction kept 4 bases outside the gene matches. The CDR3 sequence is CASSSRTSETQYF. CDR3 DNA sequence: TGTGCCAGCAGTTCCCGGACTAGTGAGACCCAGTACTTC.

This clonotype has more than one count but fewer than ten. V and J are TRBV18 and TRBJ1-6; 8 bases map to TRBD1. The ends lost 2 bases at V and 5 bases at J; junction bases unmatched: 5. The CDR3 has 16 amino acids. Germline lookup yields CDR1 KGHSH and CDR2 LQKENI. CDR3 loop: CASSPEPGGHNSPLHF. The CDR3, as DNA: TGTGCCAGCTCACCAGAGCCAGGGGGCCATAATTCACCCCTCCACTTT.

This sequence joins TRBV29-1 and TRBJ2-7; 7 nucleotides align to TRBD1. The CDR3 spans 12 residues. V trimming: 7 bases; J trimming: 6 bases; junction bases outside the gene matches: 9. Germline V gene data show CDR1 as SQVTM and CDR2 as ANQGSEA. Here the CDR3 reads CSGRQGSGEQYF. The DNA for the CDR3 is TGCAGCGGTAGACAGGGATCGGGCGAGCAGTACTTC.

This clonotype appeared a few times. This rearrangement joins TRBV7-2 to TRBJ2-7; 7 bases match TRBD1. Germline V gene data show CDR1 as SGHTA and CDR2 as FQGNSA. The V segment lost 3 bases and the J segment 7 bases; nucleotides outside the gene matches: 12. The length of the CDR3 is 15 residues. This CDR3 is CASSFTRTGLGEQYF. The DNA of the CDR3 is TGTGCCAGCAGCTTCACGCGGACAGGTTTGGGGGAGCAGTACTTC.

This sequence joins TRBV4-2 and TRBJ2-3; the match to TRBD2 covers 9 bases. J lost 2 bases, V lost 0 bases, and 15 bases had no gene match. The germline gives CDR1 LGHNA, CDR2 YNFKEQ. The CDR3 consists of 20 residues. CDR3 residues: CASSQEWGRGGRVDTDTQYF. CDR3 in DNA: TGTGCCAGCAGCCAAGAGTGGGGGCGGGGGGGCCGGGTCGACACAGATACGCAGTATTTT.

This clonotype has a handful of counts. The chain is built from TRBV25-1 and TRBJ2-7; TRBD2 is a possible D gene (5 bases). Germline loops: CDR1 MGHDK, CDR2 SYGVNS. This CDR3 has 15 residues. V was trimmed by 4 bases and J by 3 bases, leaving 16 bases between them. The DNA for the CDR3 is TGTGCCAGCAGTGCCCCCGGGGATAAAATCTACGAGCAGTACTTC. Translating it yields CASSAPGDKIYEQYF.

CDR3 DNA: TGTGCCACCAGCTCTGGTGATTCCACTGAAGCTTTCTTT. As protein: CATSSGDSTEAFF. This chain connects TRBV15 to TRBJ1-1, with no clear D. From germline, CDR1 is LNHNV and CDR2 YYDKDF (reference sequence). V lost 5 bases and J 4 bases, leaving 11 bases between the germline ends. The CDR3 is 13 amino acids.

V gene TRBV20-1 combines with J gene TRBJ2-3; no clear D gene. Germline-derived CDR1 and CDR2 are DFQATT and SNEGSKA (reference sequence). Trimming left V 3 bases short and J 4 bases short, with 8 bases between. This CDR3 contains 12 residues. The chain's CDR3 is CSASKLADTQYF. The CDR3 nucleotides are TGCAGTGCTAGTAAGTTAGCAGATACGCAGTATTTT.

This clonotype has a count of ten or more. The chain carries TRBV29-1 and TRBJ1-2; 8 bases are a match to TRBD1. V trimming: 2 bases; J trimming: 4 bases; junction bases outside the gene matches: 3. This CDR3 comprises 13 residues. Germline CDR1 SQVTM, CDR2 ANQGSEA. CDR3 sequence: CSVESGGGYGYTF. In DNA, the CDR3 is TGCAGCGTTGAATCAGGGGGCGGCTATGGCTACACCTTC. Full variable domain (rest looked up from reference TRBV29-1 and TRBJ1-2): SAVISQKPSRDICQRGTSLTIQCQVDSQVTMMFWYRQQPGQSLTLIATANQGSEATYESGFVIDKFPISRPNLTFSTLTVSNMSPEDSSIYLCSVESGGGYGYTFGSGTRLTVV.

The table lists this clonotype with a few counts. The chain is built from TRBV12-3 or TRBV12-4 and TRBJ1-5; the D gene is possibly TRBD1 (6 bases). The CDR3 length is 14 residues. V lost 8 bases to trimming and J lost 4 bases, with 15 bases between them. The CDR3 protein is CASRNTGMNQPQHF. CDR3 nucleotide sequence: TGTGCCAGCCGAAACACAGGGATGAATCAGCCCCAGCATTTT.

This clonotype was detected only a few times. CDR3 DNA sequence: TGCGCCAGCAGCCAAGATGTTCGGGGGAGTACAGATACGCAGTATTTT. Translating gives CASSQDVRGSTDTQYF. The chain is built from TRBV4-1 and TRBJ2-3; D perhaps matches TRBD2 (6 bases). The ends were cut back, 0 bases at V and 3 bases at J, with 13 bases in the middle. From germline, CDR1 is MGHRA and CDR2 YSYEKL. The CDR3 loop spans 16 amino acids.

This clonotype came up a few times. This chain connects TRBV6-6 to TRBJ2-3, with 9 bases aligning to TRBD2. The junction had 4 bases not matched to a gene; V was cut back by 0 bases and J by 0 bases. Germline CDR1 and CDR2: MNHNY and SVGAGI (reference sequence). This CDR3 is 17 amino acids long. Here the CDR3 DNA reads TGTGCCAGCAGTTACTCCCTAGCGGGACCCAGCACAGATACGCAGTATTTT. Residues: CASSYSLAGPSTDTQYF.

For this clonotype: Since a much larger clone is just one base distant, this may be a read error. The V gene is TRBV25-1, the J gene TRBJ2-1; perhaps TRBD2 as D (5 bases). This CDR3 has 14 amino acids. Germline V gene lookup returns CDR1 MGHDK and CDR2 SYGVNS. The CDR3 protein is CASSALDMGNEQSF. The CDR3 nucleotides are TGTGCCAGCAGTGCACTAGATATGGGCAATGAGCAGTCCTTC.

This clonotype was recorded a few times. The V gene is TRBV28, the J gene TRBJ2-1; TRBD2 matches at 10 bases. The germline V gene has CDR1 MDHEN and CDR2 SYDVKM. Trimming took 5 bases from V and 6 from J; bases not matched to a gene: 7. The CDR3 has 15 residues. This CDR3 is CASSTPGLALNEQFF. DNA for the CDR3: TGTGCCAGCAGTACCCCGGGACTAGCGCTCAATGAGCAGTTCTTC. The full variable domain, with the rest looked up from reference TRBV28 and TRBJ2-1, is DVKVTQSSRYLVKRTGEKVFLECVQDMDHENMFWYRQDPGLGLRLIYFSYDVKMKEKGDIPEGYSVSREKKERFSLILESASTNQTSMYLCASSTPGLALNEQFFGPGTRLTVL.

This clonotype was counted a few times. CDR3 in DNA: TGCAGTGCGCCTGGGCCCTTGAGTGAGCAGTTCTTC. This sequence encodes CSAPGPLSEQFF. J is TRBJ2-1 and V is TRBV20-1, with no clear D. V shed 6 bases and J shed 9 bases, with 15 bases lying between them. Germline V CDR1 and CDR2: DFQATT, SNEGSKA (reference sequence). The CDR3 is made up of 12 amino acids.

The J gene is TRBJ2-7, the V gene TRBV12-3 or TRBV12-4, with 7 bases aligning to TRBD1. V lost 5 bases and J lost 0; bases outside the gene matches: 7. CDR3 length equals 15 residues. The CDR3, as DNA: TGTGCCAGCAGTGCTACAGGGGTCAGCTCCTACGAGCAGTACTTC. Protein: CASSATGVSSYEQYF.

This clonotype has a handful of counts. The chain recombines TRBV2 with TRBJ2-3; tentative D call: TRBD2 (7 bases). Germline loops: CDR1 SNHLY, CDR2 FYNNEI. V was shortened by 9 bases and J by 2 bases, with 15 bases between the two germline ends. This CDR3 is built from 14 residues. CDR3: CARGGLSITDTQYF. The CDR3 region has the DNA TGTGCCAGAGGGGGACTATCGATCACAGATACGCAGTATTTT.

The chain uses TRBV20-1 and TRBJ2-1; D gene uncertain. Between the trimmed V and J ends, which lost 3 bases and 6 bases, there was a span of 12 bases. This CDR3 comprises 13 residues. Germline loops: CDR1 DFQATT, CDR2 SNEGSKA (reference sequence). The CDR3 spells CSASDPRGNEQFF. CDR3 nucleotides: TGCAGTGCTAGCGACCCGCGAGGCAATGAGCAGTTCTTC.

CDR3 in amino acids: CAWSPRDRSYNEQFF. DNA of the CDR3: TGTGCCTGGTCCCCACGGGACAGATCCTACAATGAGCAGTTCTTC. The gene calls are TRBV30 and TRBJ2-1; TRBD1 matches at 7 bases. After removal of 5 bases from V and 1 base from J, the junction contained 8 bases not matched to a gene. The CDR3 runs 15 residues. From germline, CDR1 is GTSNPN and CDR2 SVGIG (reference sequence).

The rearrangement links TRBV27 to TRBJ1-2, with 8 bases fitting TRBD1. The CDR3 has 16 amino acids. Germline V gives CDR1 MNHEY, CDR2 SMNVEV (reference sequence). The V and J ends lost 5 bases and 0 bases, in that order; junction bases with no gene match: 8. CDR3 residues: CASSLRGPIANYGYTF. The CDR3 nucleotides are TGTGCCAGCAGTCTCAGGGGGCCCATAGCTAACTATGGCTACACCTTC.

This clonotype was seen only a few times. The gene calls are TRBV6-1 and TRBJ2-4; a possible D gene is TRBD2 (7 bases). V gave up 7 bases and J gave up 1 base, with 14 bases separating them. This CDR3 comprises 15 residues. From germline, CDR1 is MNHNS and CDR2 SASEGT. The CDR3 bases are TGTGCCAGCACGAGGGGGGGCTTGGCCAAAAACATTCAGTACTTC. Encoded protein: CASTRGGLAKNIQYF.

V usage is TRBV20-1 and J usage is TRBJ2-5; D call uncertain. V dropped 3 bases and J dropped 2 bases, with 13 bases sitting between them. The CDR3 is 14 residues long. Germline loops: CDR1 DFQATT, CDR2 SNEGSKA (reference sequence). The CDR3 sequence is CSARPRTPQETQYF. CDR3 in DNA: TGCAGTGCTAGGCCCCGCACGCCACAAGAGACCCAGTACTTC.

The rearrangement uses TRBV15 and TRBJ1-2, with 7 bases identical to TRBD1. V gave up 7 bases and J gave up 6 bases; unmatched junction bases: 2. The CDR3 consists of 11 residues. Germline-derived CDR1 and CDR2 are LNHNV and YYDKDF (reference sequence). DNA of the CDR3: TGTGCCACCACGACAGGGAATGGCTACACCTTC. Translated: CATTTGNGYTF.

This chain uses TRBV10-2 with TRBJ2-5; TRBD2 matches 7 bases. With the DNA end fitting TRBJ2-7 better, the J assignment may be wrong. Germline lookup yields CDR1 WSHSY and CDR2 SAAADI. The CDR3 runs to 14 residues. DNA for the CDR3: TGCGCCAGCAGAAACACCGGGACTATCCACGAGCAGTACTTC. Protein product: CASRNTGTIHEQYF.

This chain links TRBV25-1 with TRBJ1-2; D gene ambiguous. Germline V CDR1 and CDR2: MGHDK, SYGVNS. Deletions cut 4 bases from V and 8 bases from J, with 14 bases between. The CDR3 sequence is 13 residues long. The CDR3 DNA is TGTGCCAGCAGTGTTGACCAGGTCGGGGGCTACACCTTC. Translating gives CASSVDQVGGYTF.